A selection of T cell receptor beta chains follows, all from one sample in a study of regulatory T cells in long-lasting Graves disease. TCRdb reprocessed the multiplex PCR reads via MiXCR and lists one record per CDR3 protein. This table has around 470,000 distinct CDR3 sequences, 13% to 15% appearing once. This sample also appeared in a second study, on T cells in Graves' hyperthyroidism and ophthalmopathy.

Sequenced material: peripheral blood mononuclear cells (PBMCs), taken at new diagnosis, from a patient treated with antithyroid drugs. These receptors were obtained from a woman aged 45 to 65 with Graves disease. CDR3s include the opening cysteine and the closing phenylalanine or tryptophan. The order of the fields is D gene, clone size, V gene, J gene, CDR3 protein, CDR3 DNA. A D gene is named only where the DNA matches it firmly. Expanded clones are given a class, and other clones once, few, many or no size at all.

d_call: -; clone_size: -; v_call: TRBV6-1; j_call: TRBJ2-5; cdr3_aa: CASSGSGQETQYF; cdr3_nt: TGTGCCAGCAGTGGAAGCGGCCAAGAGACCCAGTACTTC
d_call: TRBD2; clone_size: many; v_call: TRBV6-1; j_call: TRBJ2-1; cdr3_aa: CASNGASGRQGHGLSYNEQFF; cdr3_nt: TGTGCCAGCAATGGGGCTAGCGGGAGACAGGGCCATGGCCTCTCCTACAATGAGCAGTTCTTC
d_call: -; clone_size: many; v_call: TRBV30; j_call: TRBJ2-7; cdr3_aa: CAWSSGAYEQYF; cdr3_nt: TGTGCCTGGAGCTCAGGGGCCTACGAGCAGTACTTC
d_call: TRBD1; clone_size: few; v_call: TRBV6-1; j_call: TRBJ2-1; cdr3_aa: CAGLGQPYNEQFF; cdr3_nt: TGTGCCGGCTTGGGACAGCCTTACAATGAGCAGTTCTTC
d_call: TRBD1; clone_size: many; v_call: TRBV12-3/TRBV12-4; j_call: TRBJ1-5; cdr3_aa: CASSLTGADNQPQHF; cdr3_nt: TGTGCCAGCAGTTTAACAGGGGCGGACAATCAGCCCCAGCATTTT
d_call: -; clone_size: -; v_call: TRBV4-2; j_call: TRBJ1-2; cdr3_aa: CASSQAGQSRGTF; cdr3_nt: TGTGCCAGCAGCCAAGCAGGACAGTCCCGGGGAACCTTC
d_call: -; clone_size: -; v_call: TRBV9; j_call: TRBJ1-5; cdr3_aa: CASSDNPGEGGGNSNQPQHF; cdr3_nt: TGTGCCAGCAGTGATAACCCGGGAGAAGGGGGAGGAAATAGCAATCAGCCCCAGCATTTT
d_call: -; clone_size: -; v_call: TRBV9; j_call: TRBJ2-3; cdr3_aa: CASSVDNSRDTQYF; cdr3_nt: TGTGCCAGCAGCGTAGATAATAGTAGGGATACGCAGTATTTT
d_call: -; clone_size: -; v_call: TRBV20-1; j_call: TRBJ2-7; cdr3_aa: CSARDAPLSQINYEQYF; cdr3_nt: TGCAGTGCTAGAGATGCCCCGCTCAGCCAAATTAATTACGAGCAGTACTTC
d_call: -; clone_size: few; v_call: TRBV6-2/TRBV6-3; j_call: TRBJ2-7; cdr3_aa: CASKHTDTSYEQYF; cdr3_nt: TGTGCCAGCAAGCATACCGACACCTCCTACGAGCAGTACTTC
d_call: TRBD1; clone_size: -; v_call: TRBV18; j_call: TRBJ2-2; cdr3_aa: CASSPRQGPNTGELFF; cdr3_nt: TGTGCCAGCTCACCAAGACAGGGGCCGAACACCGGGGAGCTGTTTTTT
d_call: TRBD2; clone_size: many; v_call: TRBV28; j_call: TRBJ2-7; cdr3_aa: CASSGTGTSGRRNEQYF; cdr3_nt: TGTGCCAGCAGTGGGACCGGGACTAGCGGGAGGAGGAACGAGCAGTACTTC
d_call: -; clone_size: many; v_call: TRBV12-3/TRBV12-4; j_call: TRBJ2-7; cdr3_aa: CASSPPSDYEQYF; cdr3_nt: TGTGCCAGCAGCCCGCCCTCGGACTACGAGCAGTACTTC
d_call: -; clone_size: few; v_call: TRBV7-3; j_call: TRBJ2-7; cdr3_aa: CASSLTRLDEKYF; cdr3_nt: TGTGCCAGCAGCTTAACCAGACTAGACGAGAAGTACTTC
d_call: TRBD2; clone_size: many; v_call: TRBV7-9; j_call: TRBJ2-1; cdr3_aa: CASSPREGHWNEQFF; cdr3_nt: TGTGCCAGCAGCCCCCGGGAGGGCCATTGGAATGAGCAGTTCTTC
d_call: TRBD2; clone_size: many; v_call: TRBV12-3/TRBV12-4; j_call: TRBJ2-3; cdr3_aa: CASGISGVTDTQYF; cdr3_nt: TGTGCCAGCGGTATTAGCGGGGTCACAGATACGCAGTATTTT
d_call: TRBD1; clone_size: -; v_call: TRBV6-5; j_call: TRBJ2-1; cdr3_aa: CASSYLTGGRGNEQFF; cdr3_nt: TGTGCCAGCAGTTACCTGACAGGGGGCCGGGGCAATGAGCAGTTCTTC
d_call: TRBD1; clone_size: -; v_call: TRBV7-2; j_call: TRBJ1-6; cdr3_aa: CASSLPGQGAVYNSPLHF; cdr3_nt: TGTGCCAGCAGCTTGCCAGGACAGGGGGCCGTATATAATTCACCCCTCCACTTT
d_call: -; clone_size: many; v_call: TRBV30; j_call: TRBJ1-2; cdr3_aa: CAWSARPWAGGYTF; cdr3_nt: TGTGCCTGGAGTGCTCGACCCTGGGCTGGGGGCTACACCTTC
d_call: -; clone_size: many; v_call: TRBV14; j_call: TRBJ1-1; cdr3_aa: CASSQEEGLNTEAFF; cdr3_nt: TGTGCCAGCAGCCAAGAGGAGGGGCTCAACACTGAAGCTTTCTTT
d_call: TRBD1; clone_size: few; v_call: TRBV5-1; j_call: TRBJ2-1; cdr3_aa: CASSYRGGTGGYYNEQFF; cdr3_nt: TGCGCCAGCAGCTACAGGGGCGGGACAGGGGGCTACTACAATGAGCAGTTCTTC
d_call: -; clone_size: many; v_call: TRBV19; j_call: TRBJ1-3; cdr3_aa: CASKGTTEQFGNTIYF; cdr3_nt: TGTGCCAGTAAGGGAACTACGGAGCAGTTTGGAAACACCATATATTTT
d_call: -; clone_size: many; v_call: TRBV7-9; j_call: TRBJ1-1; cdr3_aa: CASSLQGGAVTEAFF; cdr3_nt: TGTGCCAGCAGCTTGCAGGGAGGGGCAGTCACTGAAGCTTTCTTT
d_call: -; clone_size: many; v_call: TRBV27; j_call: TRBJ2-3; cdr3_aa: CASSLFWTSTDTQYF; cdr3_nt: TGTGCCAGCAGTTTATTCTGGACCAGCACAGATACGCAGTATTTT
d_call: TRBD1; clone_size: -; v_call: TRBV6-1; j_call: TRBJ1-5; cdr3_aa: CASRKTGGHQPQHF; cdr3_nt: TGTGCCAGCAGGAAGACAGGGGGTCATCAGCCCCAGCATTTT
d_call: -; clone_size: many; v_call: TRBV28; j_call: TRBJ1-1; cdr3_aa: CASSRVGTEAFF; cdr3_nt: TGTGCCAGCAGTCGAGTAGGCACTGAAGCTTTCTTT
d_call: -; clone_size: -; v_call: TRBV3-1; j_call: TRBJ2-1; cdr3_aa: CASSQLGEQFF; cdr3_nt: TGTGCCAGCAGCCAATTGGGTGAGCAGTTCTTC
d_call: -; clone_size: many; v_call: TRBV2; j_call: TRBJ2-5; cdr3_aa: CASSEAPGRLGETQYF; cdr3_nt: TGTGCCAGCAGTGAAGCACCGGGACGGCTGGGAGAGACCCAGTACTTC
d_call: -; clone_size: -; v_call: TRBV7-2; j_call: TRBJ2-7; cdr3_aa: CASTQSGSSYEQYF; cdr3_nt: TGTGCCAGCACCCAAAGCGGAAGCTCCTACGAGCAGTACTTC
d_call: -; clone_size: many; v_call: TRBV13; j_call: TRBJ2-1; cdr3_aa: CASSSSGHSEQFF; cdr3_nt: TGTGCCAGCAGCTCCTCTGGCCATAGTGAGCAGTTCTTC
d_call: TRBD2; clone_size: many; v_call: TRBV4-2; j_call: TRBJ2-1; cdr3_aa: CASSQESGRGVEQFF; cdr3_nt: TGTGCCAGCAGCCAAGAAAGCGGGAGAGGGGTTGAGCAGTTCTTC
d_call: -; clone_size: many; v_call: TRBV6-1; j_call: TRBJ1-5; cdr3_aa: CASSPTANSNQPQHF; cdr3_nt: TGTGCCAGCAGTCCGACAGCAAATAGCAATCAGCCCCAGCATTTT
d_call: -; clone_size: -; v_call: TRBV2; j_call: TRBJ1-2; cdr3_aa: CANLVGFNYGYTF; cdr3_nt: TGTGCCAACCTCGTGGGGTTTAACTATGGCTACACCTTC
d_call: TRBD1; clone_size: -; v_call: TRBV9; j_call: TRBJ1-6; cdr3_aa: CASSVEGGTGLWNSPLHF; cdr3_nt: TGTGCCAGCAGCGTAGAGGGTGGGACAGGTCTATGGAATTCACCCCTCCACTTT
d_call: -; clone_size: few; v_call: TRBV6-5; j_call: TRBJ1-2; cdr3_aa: CASSSWGGNYGYTF; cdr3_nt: TGTGCCAGCAGTTCCTGGGGGGGTAACTATGGCTACACCTTC
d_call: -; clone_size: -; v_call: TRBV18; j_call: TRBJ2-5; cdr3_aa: CAGSPPTSQETQYF; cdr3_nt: TGTGCCGGCTCACCACCAACTAGCCAAGAGACCCAGTACTTC
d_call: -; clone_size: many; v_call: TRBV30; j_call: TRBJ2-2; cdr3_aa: CAWSVLGTGELFF; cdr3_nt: TGTGCCTGGAGTGTACTTGGCACCGGGGAGCTGTTTTTT
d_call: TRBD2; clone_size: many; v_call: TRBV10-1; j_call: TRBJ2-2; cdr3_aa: CASSESGLEGTGELFF; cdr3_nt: TGCGCCAGCAGTGAATCGGGACTAGAGGGAACCGGGGAGCTGTTTTTT
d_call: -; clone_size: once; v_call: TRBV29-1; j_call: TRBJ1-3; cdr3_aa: CSVLASSGNTIYF; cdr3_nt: TGCAGCGTTTTAGCCAGCTCTGGAAACACCATATATTTT
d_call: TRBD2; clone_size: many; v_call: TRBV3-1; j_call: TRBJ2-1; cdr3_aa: CASSQEALAGGRGEQFF; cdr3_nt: TGTGCCAGCAGCCAAGAAGCACTAGCGGGAGGGAGGGGCGAGCAGTTCTTC
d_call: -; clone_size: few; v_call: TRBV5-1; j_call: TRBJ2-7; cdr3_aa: CASSLAGPPYEQYF; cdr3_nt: TGCGCCAGCAGCTTGGCGGGTCCCCCCTACGAGCAGTACTTC
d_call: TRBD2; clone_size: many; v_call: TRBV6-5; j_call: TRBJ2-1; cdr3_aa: CASSYSSLGGSSYNEQFF; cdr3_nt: TGTGCCAGCAGTTACTCTAGTTTAGGCGGGAGCTCCTACAATGAGCAGTTCTTC
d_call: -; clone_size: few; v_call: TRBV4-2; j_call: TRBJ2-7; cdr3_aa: CASSQDFGLYEQYF; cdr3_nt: TGTGCCAGCAGCCAAGATTTTGGATTGTACGAGCAGTACTTC
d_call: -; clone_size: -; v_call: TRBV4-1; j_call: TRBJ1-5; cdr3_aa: CASSQEQDGQPQHF; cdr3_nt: TGCGCCAGCAGCCAAGAACAGGATGGTCAGCCCCAGCATTTT
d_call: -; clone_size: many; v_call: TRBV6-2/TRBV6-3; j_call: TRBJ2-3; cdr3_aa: CASSDQPADTQYF; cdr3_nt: TGTGCCAGCAGCGACCAACCAGCAGATACGCAGTATTTT
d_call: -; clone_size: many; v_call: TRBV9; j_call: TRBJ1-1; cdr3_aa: CASSLRGHTEAFF; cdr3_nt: TGTGCCAGCAGTCTCAGGGGTCACACTGAAGCTTTCTTT
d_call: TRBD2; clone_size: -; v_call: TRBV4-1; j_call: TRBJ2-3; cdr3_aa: CASSQDLAGNTDTQYF; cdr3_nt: TGCGCCAGCAGCCAAGATCTAGCGGGGAACACAGATACGCAGTATTTT
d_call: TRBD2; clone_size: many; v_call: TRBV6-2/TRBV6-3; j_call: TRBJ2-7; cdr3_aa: CASRVGLATLEQYF; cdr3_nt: TGTGCCTCTAGGGTGGGACTAGCGACCCTGGAGCAGTACTTC
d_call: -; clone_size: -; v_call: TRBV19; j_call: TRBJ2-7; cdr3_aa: CASSWGSEQYF; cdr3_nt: TGTGCCAGTAGTTGGGGGTCTGAGCAGTACTTC
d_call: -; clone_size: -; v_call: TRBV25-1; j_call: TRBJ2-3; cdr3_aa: CASRGGARRDTQYF; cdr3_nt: TGTGCCAGCAGGGGCGGGGCCCGTAGAGATACGCAGTATTTT
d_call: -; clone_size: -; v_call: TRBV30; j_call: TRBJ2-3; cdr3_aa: CAWSVGIDTQYF; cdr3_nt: TGTGCCTGGAGTGTAGGCATAGATACGCAGTATTTT
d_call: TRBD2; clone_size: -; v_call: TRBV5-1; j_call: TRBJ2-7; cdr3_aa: CASSDGTNRYEQYF; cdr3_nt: TGCGCCAGCAGCGACGGGACTAACCGCTACGAGCAGTACTTC
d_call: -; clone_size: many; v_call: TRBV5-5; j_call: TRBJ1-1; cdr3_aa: CASTAPTFKAFF; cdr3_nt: TGTGCCAGCACCGCGCCGACCTTCAAAGCTTTCTTT
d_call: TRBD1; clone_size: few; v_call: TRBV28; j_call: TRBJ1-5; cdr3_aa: CASSLGGNPGQRAGNQPQHF; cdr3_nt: TGTGCCAGCAGTTTAGGGGGGAACCCGGGACAGCGGGCGGGGAATCAGCCCCAGCATTTT
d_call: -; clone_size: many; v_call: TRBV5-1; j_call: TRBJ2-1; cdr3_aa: CASSLDRANEQFF; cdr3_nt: TGCGCCAGCAGCTTGGACAGGGCCAATGAGCAGTTCTTC